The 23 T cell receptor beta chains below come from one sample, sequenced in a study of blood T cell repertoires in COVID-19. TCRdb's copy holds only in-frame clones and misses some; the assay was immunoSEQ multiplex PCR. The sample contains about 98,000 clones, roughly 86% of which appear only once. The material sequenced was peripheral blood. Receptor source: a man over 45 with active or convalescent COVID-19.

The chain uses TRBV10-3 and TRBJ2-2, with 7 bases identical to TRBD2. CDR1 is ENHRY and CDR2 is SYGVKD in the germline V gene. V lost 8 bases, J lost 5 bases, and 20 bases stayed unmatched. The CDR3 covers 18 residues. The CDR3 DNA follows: TGTGCCATCTGGGAGGGAACGGGACTCCCCGGGGGGACCGGGGAGCTGTTTTTT. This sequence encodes CAIWEGTGLPGGTGELFF.

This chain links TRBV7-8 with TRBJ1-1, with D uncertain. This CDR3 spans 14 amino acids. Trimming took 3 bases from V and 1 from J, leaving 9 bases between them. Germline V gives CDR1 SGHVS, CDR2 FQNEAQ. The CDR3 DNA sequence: TGTGCCAGCAGCTTCCACTATACGAACACTGAAGCTTTCTTT. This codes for CASSFHYTNTEAFF.

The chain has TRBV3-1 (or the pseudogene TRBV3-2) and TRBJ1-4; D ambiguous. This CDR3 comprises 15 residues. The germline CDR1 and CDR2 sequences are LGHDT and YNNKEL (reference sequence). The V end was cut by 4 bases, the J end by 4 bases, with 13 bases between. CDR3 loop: CASSPPRLNNEKLFF. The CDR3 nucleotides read TGTGCCAGCAGCCCCCCGCGGCTGAATAATGAAAAACTGTTTTTT.

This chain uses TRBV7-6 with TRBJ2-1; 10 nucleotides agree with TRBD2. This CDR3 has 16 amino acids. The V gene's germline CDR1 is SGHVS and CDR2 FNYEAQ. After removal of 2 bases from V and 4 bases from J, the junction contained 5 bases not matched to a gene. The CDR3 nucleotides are TGTGCCAGCAGCTTAAGTAGCGGGGGGCGGTACAATGAGCAGTTCTTC. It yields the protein CASSLSSGGRYNEQFF.

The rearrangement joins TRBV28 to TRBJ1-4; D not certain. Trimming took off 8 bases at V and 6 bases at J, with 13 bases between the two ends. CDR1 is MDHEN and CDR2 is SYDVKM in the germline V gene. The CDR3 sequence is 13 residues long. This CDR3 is CASHGPLDEKLFF. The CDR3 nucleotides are TGTGCCAGCCATGGGCCTTTAGATGAAAAACTGTTTTTT.

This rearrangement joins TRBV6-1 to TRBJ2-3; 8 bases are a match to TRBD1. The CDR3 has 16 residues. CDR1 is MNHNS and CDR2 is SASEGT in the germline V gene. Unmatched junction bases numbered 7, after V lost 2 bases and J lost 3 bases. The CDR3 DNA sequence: TGTGCCAGCAGTGAAACCGGACAGGGCGGTACAGATACGCAGTATTTT. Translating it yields CASSETGQGGTDTQYF.

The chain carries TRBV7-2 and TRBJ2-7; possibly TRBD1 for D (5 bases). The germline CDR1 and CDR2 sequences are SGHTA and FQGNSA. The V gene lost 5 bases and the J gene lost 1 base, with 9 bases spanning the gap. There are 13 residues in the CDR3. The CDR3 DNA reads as TGTGCCAGCAGCCTCGACAGATCCTACGAGCAGTACTTC. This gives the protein CASSLDRSYEQYF.

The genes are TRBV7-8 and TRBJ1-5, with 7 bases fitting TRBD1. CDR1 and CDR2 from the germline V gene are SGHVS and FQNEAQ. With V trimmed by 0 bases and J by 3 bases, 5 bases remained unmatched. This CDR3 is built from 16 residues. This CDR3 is CASSLAVRGDNQPQHF. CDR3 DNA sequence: TGTGCCAGCAGCTTAGCGGTCAGGGGGGACAATCAGCCCCAGCATTTT. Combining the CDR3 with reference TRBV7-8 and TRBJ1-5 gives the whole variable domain GAGVSQSPRYKVAKRGQDVALRCDPISGHVSLFWYQQALGQGPEFLTYFQNEAQLDKSGLPSDRFFAERPEGSVSTLKIQRTQQEDSAVYLCASSLAVRGDNQPQHFGDGTRLSIL.

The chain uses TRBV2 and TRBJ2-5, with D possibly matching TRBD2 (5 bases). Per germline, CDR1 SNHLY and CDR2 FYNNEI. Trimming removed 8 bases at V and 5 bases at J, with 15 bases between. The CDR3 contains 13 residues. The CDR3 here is CASQVVGGETQYF. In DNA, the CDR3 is TGTGCCAGCCAAGTTGTAGGCGGGGAGACCCAGTACTTC.

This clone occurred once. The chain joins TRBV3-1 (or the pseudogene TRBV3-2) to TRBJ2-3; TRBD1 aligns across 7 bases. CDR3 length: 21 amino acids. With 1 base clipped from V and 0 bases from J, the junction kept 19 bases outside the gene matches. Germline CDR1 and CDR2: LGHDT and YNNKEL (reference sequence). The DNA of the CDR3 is TGTGCCAGCAGCCAAGGTTTTACAGGGGATCTCCTGCTCACTAGCACAGATACGCAGTATTTT. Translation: CASSQGFTGDLLLTSTDTQYF.

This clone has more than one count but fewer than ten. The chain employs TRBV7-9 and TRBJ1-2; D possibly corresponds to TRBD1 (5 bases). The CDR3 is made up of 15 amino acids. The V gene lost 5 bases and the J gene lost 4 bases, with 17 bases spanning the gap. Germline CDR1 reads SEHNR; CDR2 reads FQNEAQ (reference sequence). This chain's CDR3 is CASSAMYGGSYGYTF. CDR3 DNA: TGTGCCAGCAGCGCTATGTACGGGGGGAGCTATGGCTACACCTTC.

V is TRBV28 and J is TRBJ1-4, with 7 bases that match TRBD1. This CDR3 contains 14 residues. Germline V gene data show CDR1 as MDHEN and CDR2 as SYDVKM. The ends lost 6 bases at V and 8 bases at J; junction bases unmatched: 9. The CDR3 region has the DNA TGTGCCAGCAGACATGGACAGGCGGGCGAAAAACTGTTTTTT. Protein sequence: CASRHGQAGEKLFF.

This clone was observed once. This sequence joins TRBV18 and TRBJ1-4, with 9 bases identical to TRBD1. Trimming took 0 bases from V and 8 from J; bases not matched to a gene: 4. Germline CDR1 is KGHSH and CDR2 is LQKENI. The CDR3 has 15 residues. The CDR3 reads CASSPPGQGWEKLFF. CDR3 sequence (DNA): TGTGCCAGCTCACCACCGGGACAGGGATGGGAAAAACTGTTTTTT.

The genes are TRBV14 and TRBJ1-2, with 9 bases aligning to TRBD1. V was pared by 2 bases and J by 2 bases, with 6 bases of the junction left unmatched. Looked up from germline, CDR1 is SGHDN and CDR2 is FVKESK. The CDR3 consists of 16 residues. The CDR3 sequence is CASSQKGGQGNYGYTF. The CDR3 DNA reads TGTGCCAGCAGCCAAAAGGGAGGACAGGGGAACTATGGCTACACCTTC.

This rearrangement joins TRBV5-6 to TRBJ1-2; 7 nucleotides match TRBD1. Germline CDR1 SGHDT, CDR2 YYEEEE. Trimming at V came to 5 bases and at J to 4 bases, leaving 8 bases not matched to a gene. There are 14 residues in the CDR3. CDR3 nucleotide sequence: TGTGCCAGCAGTTCTCCGGGGACAGCCTATGGCTACACCTTC. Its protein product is CASSSPGTAYGYTF.

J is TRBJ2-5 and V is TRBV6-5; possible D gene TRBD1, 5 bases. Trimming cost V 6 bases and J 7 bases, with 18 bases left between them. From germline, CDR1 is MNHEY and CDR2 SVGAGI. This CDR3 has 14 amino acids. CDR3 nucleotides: TGTGCCAGCAGACCTCCGGATGATAGGGGGACCCAGTACTTC. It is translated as CASRPPDDRGTQYF.

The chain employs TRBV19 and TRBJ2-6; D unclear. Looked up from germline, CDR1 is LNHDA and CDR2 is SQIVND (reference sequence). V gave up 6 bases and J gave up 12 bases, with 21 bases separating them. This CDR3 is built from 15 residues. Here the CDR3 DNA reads TGTGCCAGTAGCGCGACTGGGTCTCTAGTCGTCGTCCTGACTTTC. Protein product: CASSATGSLVVVLTF.

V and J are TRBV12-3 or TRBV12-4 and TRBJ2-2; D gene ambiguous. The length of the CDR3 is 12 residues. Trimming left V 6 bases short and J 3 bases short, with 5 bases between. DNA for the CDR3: TGTGCCAGCAGCCTCTACACCGGGGAGCTGTTTTTT. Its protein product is CASSLYTGELFF.

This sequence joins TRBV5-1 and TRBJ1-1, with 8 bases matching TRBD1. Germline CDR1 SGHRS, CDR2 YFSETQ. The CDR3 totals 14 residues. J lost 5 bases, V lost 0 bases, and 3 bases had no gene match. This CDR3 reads CASSLGQGATEAFF. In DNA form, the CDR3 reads TGCGCCAGCAGCTTGGGGCAGGGGGCAACTGAAGCTTTCTTT. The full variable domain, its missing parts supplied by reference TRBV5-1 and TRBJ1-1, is KAGVTQTPRYLIKTRGQQVTLSCSPISGHRSVSWYQQTPGQGLQFLFEYFSETQRNKGNFPGRFSGRQFSNSRSEMNVSTLELGDSALYLCASSLGQGATEAFFGQGTRLTVV.

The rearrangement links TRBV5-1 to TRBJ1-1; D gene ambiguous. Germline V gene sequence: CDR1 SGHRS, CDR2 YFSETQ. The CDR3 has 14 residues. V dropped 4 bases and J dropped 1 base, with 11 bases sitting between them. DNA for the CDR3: TGCGCCAGCAGCCGGGAGGGCACGAACACTGAAGCTTTCTTT. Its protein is CASSREGTNTEAFF.

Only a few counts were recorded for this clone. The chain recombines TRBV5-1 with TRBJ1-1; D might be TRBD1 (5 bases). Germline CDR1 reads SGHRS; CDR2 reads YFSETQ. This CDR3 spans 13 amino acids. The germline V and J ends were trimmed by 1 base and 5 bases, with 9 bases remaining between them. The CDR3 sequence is CASSLSGKTEAFF. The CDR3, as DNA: TGCGCCAGCAGCTTGTCAGGGAAAACTGAAGCTTTCTTT.

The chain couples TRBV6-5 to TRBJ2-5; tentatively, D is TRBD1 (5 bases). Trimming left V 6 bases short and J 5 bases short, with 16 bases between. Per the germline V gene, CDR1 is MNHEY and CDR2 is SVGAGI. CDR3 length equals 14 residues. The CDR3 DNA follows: TGTGCCAGCAGCAAGATTCAGGGTGGGGAGACCCAGTACTTC. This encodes CASSKIQGGETQYF.

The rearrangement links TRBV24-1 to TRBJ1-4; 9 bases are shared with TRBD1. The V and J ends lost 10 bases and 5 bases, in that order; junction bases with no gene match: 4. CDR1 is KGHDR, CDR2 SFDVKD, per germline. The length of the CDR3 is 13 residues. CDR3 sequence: CATQGAGNEKLFF. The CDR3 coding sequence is TGTGCCACACAGGGGGCGGGCAATGAAAAACTGTTTTTT.